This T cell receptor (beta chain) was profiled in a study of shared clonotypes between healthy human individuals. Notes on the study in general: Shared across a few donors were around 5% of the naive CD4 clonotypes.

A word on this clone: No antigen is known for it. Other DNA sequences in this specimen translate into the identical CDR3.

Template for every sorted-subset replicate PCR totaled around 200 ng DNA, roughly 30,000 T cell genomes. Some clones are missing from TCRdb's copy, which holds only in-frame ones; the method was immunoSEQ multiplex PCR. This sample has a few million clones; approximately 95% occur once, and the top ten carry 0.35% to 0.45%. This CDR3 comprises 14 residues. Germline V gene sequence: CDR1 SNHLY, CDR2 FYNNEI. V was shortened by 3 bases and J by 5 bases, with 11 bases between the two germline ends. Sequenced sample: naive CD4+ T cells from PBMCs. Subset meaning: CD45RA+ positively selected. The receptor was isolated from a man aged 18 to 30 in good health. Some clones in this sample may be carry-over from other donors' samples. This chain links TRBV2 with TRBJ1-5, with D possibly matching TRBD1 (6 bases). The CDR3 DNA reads TGTGCCAGCAGTGAGAGGGCAGGGGATCAGCCCCAGCATTTT. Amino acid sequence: CASSERAGDQPQHF.